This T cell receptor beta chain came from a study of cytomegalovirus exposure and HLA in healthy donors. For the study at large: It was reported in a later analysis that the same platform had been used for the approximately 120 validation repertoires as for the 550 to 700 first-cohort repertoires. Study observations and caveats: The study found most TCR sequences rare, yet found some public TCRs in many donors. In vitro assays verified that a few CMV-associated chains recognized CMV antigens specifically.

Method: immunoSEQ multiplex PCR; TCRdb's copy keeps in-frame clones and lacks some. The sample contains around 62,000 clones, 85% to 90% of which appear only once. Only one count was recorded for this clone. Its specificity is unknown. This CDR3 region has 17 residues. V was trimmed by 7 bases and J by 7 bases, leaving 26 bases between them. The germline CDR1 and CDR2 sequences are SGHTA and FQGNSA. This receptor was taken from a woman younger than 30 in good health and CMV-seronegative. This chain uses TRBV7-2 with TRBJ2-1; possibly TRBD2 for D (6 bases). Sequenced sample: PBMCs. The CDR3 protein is CASIRQTGGEVGNEQFF. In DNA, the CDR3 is TGTGCCAGCATTCGACAGACCGGAGGGGAGGTGGGGAATGAGCAGTTCTTC.